These 4 T cell receptor beta chains came from one sample sequenced in a study of identical twins. TCRdb processed the 5' RACE reads anew with MiXCR; each CDR3 protein has one entry. Altogether over 250,000 distinct CDR3 sequences are present, roughly 9% being singletons, with the ten largest covering 6% to 8.5%. This same sample was also taken into another study, of yellow fever vaccine responses in identical twins.

The sequenced sample was CD8+ T cells sorted from blood. Source of these receptors: a woman younger than 35 in good health.

The rearrangement joins TRBV20-1 to TRBJ2-7; 9 positions agree with TRBD1. Unmatched junction bases numbered 10, after V lost 6 bases and J lost 1 base. The CDR3 sequence is 15 residues long. The germline V gene has CDR1 DFQATT and CDR2 SNEGSKA (reference sequence). The CDR3 bases are TGCAGTGCCTCGACCGGGACAGGGTTTTCCTACGAGCAGTACTTC. This codes for CSASTGTGFSYEQYF.

This clonotype occurred many times. This chain joins TRBV12-3 or TRBV12-4 and TRBJ2-1, with TRBD2 identical over 7 bases. The ends lost 8 bases at V and 6 bases at J; junction bases unmatched: 19. The CDR3 extends over 17 amino acids. The CDR3 is CASLGKASGPTGNEQFF. The CDR3 region has the DNA TGTGCCAGCCTGGGGAAGGCTAGCGGTCCTACCGGCAATGAGCAGTTCTTC.

This clonotype was counted only a few times. The rearrangement uses TRBV11-3 and TRBJ2-1; the D gene is possibly TRBD1 (6 bases). The CDR3 loop spans 16 amino acids. Germline CDR1 SGHNT, CDR2 YENEEA. V lost 5 bases and J lost 7, with 21 bases in between. Here the CDR3 DNA reads TGTGCCAGCAGCATTGGGACATCTCCATTTTTAAATGAGCAGTTCTTC. The encoded protein is CASSIGTSPFLNEQFF.

V usage is TRBV7-9 and J usage is TRBJ2-1; TRBD1 aligns across 7 bases. J lost 10 bases, V lost 2 bases, and 8 bases had no gene match. Germline CDR1 is SEHNR and CDR2 is FQNEAQ (reference sequence). This CDR3 is 14 amino acids long. The CDR3 region has the DNA TGTGCCAGCAGCTTATCCCAGGGGGACACCGAGCAGTTCTTC. Its translation: CASSLSQGDTEQFF.